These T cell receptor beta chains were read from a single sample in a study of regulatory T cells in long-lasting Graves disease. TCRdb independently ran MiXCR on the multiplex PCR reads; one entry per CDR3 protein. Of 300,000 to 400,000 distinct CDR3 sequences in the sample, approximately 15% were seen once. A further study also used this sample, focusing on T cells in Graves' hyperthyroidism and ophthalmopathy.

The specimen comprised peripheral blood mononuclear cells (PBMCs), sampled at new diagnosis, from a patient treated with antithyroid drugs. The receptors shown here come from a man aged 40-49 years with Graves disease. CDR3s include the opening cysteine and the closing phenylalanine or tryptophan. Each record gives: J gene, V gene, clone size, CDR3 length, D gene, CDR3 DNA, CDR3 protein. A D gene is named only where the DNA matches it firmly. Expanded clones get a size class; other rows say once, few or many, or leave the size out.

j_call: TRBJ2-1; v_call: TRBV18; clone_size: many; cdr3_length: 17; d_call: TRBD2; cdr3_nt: TGTGCCAGCTCACCACCGGGGGCTAGCGGGGGGTACAATGAGCAGTTCTTC; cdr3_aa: CASSPPGASGGYNEQFF
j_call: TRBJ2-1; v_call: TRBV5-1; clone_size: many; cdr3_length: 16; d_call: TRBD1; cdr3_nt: TGCGCCAGCAGCATCACAGGGGACCGGACCGAAAATGAGCAGTTCTTC; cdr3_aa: CASSITGDRTENEQFF
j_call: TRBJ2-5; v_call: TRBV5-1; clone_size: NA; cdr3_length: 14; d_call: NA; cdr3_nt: TGCGCCAGCAGCAAATCCAGGGAACAAGAGACCCAGTACTTC; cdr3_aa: CASSKSREQETQYF
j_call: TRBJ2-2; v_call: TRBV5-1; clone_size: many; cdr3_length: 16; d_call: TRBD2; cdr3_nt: TGCGCCAGCAGCACCGGACTAGCGGGGGCCACCGGGGAGCTGTTTTTT; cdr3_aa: CASSTGLAGATGELFF
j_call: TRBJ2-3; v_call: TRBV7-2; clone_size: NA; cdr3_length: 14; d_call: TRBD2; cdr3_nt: TGTGCCAGCAGCCATAGCGGGGCCGGAGATACGCAGTATTTT; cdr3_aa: CASSHSGAGDTQYF
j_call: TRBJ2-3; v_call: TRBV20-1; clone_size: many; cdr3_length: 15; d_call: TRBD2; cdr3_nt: TGCAGTGCTCCACCCGGGACTAGCGGCACAGATACGCAGTATTTT; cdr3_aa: CSAPPGTSGTDTQYF
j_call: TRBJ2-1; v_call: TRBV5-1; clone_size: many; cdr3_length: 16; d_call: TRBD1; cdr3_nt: TGCGCCAGCAGCCCGACAGGGACGAGCTCCTACAATGAGCAGTTCTTC; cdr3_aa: CASSPTGTSSYNEQFF
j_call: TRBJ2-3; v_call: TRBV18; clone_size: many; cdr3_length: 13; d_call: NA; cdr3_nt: TGTGCCAGCTCATTCTGGCCCTGGGATACGCAGTATTTT; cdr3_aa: CASSFWPWDTQYF
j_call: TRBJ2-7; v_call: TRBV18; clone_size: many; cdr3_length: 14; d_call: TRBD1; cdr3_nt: TGTGCCAGCTCACGGGACAGCAAGCCCTACGAGCAGTACTTC; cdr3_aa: CASSRDSKPYEQYF
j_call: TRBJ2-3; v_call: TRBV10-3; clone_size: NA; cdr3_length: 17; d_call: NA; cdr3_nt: TGTGCCATCAGTGACCACGCGACAGGCGGGAGCACAGATACGCAGTATTTT; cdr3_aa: CAISDHATGGSTDTQYF
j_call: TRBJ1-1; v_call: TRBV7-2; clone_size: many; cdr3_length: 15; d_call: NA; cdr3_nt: TGTGCCAGCAGCTTTGGGGCAGGGTACGACACTGAAGCTTTCTTT; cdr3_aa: CASSFGAGYDTEAFF
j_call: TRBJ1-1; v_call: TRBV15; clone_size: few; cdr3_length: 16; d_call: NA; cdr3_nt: TGTGCCACCAGCAGAGGGCGGGGGCGAATGAACACTGAAGCTTTCTTT; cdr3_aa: CATSRGRGRMNTEAFF
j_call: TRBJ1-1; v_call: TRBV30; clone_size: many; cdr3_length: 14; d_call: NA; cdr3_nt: TGTGCCTGGAGTCGCCGGACGTATTACACTGAAGCTTTCTTT; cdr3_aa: CAWSRRTYYTEAFF
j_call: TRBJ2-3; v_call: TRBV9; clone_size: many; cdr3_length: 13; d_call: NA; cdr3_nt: TGTGCCAGCAGCGTAGTAGGCACAGATACGCAGTATTTT; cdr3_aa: CASSVVGTDTQYF
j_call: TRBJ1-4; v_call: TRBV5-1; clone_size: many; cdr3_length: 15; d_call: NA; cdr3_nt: TGCGCCAGCAGCTCGTCGGGGTACCGTAGTGAAAAACTGTTTTTT; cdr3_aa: CASSSSGYRSEKLFF
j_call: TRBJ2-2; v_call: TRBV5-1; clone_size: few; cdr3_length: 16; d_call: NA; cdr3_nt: TGCGCCAGCAGCTTAGCTAGGACTCCGAACACCGGGGAGCTGTTTTTT; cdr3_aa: CASSLARTPNTGELFF
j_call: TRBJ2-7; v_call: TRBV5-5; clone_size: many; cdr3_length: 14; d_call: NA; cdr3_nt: TGTGCCAGCAGCTCCAATCCGGGGCAGATTAAGCAGTACTTC; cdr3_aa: CASSSNPGQIKQYF
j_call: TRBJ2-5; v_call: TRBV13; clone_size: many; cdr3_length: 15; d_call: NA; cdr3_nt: TGTGCCAGCAGCTTCGGATTGAGGAACCAAGAGACCCAGTACTTC; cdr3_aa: CASSFGLRNQETQYF
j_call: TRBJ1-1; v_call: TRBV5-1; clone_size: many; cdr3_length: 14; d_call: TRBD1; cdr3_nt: TGCGCCAGCAGCTTAGCGTTCACAGGGGTTGAAGCTTTCTTT; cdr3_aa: CASSLAFTGVEAFF
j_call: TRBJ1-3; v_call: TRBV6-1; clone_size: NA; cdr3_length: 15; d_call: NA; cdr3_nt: TGTGCCAGCAGACCCGACACCTCCTCTGGAAACACCATATATTTT; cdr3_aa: CASRPDTSSGNTIYF
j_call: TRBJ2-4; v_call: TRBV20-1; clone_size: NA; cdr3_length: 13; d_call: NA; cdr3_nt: TGCAGTGCTCCTGGACCGCGTATCGACATTCAGTACTTC; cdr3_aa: CSAPGPRIDIQYF
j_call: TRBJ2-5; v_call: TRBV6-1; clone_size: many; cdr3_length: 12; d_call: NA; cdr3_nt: TGTGCCAGCAATTCCCCCGTTGGGACCCAGTACTTC; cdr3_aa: CASNSPVGTQYF
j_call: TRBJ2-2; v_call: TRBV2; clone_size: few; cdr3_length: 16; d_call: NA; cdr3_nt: TGTGCCAGCAGTTTGATAGCGGCAAGTAACACCGGGGAGCTGTTTTTT; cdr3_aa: CASSLIAASNTGELFF
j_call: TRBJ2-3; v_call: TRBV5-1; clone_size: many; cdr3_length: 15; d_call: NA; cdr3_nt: TGCGCCAGCAGCTTCTTGACTTACGACACAGATACGCAGTATTTT; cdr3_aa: CASSFLTYDTDTQYF
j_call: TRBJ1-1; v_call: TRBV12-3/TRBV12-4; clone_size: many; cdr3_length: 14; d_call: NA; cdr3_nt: TGTGCCAGCAGCTTGGGGGAAATGAACACTGAAGCTTTCTTT; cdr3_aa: CASSLGEMNTEAFF
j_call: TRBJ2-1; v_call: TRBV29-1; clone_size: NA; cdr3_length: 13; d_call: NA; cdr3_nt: TGCAGCGTTGTGCCTAGCTTATACAATGAGCAGTTCTTC; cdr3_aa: CSVVPSLYNEQFF
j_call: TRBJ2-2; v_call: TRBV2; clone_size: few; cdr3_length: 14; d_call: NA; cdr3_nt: TGTGCCAGCTTCGGTTGGCAGAACACCGGGGAGCTGTTTTTT; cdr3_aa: CASFGWQNTGELFF